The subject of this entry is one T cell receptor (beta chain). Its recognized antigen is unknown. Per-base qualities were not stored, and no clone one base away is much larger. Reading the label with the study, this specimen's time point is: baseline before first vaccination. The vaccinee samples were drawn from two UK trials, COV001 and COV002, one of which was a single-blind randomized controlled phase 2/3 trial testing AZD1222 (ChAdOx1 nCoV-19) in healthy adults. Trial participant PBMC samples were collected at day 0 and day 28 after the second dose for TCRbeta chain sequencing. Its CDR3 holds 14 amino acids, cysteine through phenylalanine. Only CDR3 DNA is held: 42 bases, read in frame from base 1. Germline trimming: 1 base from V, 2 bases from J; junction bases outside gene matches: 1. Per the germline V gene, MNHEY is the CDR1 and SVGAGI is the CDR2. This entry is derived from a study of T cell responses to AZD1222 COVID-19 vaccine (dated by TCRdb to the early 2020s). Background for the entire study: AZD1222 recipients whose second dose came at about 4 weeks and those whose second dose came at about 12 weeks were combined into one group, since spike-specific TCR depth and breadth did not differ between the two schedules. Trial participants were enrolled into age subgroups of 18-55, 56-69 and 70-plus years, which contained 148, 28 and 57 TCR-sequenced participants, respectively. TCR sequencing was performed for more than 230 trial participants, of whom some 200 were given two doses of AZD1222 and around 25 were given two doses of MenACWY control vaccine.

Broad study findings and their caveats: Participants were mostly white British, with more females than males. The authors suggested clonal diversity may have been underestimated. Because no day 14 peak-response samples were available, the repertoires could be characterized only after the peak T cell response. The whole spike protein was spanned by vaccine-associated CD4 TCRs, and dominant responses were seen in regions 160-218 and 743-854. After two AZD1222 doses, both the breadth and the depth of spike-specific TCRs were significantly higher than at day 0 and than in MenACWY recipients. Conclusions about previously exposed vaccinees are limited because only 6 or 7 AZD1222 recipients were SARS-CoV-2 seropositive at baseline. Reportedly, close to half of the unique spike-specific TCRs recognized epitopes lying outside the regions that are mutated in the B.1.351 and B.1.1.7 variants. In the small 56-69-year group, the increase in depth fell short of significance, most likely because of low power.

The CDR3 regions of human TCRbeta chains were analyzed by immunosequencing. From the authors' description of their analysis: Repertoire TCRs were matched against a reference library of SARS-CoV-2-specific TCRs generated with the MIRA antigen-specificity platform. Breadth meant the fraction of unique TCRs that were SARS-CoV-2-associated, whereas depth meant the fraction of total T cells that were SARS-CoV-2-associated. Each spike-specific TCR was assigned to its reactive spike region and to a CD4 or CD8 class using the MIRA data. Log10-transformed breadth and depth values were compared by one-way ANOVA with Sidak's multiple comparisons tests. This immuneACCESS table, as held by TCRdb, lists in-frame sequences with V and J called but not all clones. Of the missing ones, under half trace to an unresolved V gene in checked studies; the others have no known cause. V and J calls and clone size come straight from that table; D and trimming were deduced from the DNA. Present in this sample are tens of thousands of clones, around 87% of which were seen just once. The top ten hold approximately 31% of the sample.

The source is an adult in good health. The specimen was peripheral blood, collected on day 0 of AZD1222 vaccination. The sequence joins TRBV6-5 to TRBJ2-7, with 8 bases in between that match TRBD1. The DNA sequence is TGTGCCAGCAGTTACTACAGGGGGGCCTACGAGCAGTACTTC. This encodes CASSYYRGAYEQYF.